This entry lists 5 T cell receptor beta chains sequenced from one sample in a study of Tregs in tolerant kidney transplant recipients (dated by TCRdb to between 2018 and 2021). The library was made by the immunoSEQ multiplex PCR assay. TCRdb took over this immuneACCESS table, retaining in-frame rearrangements with V and J assigned. Such tables are incomplete; in checked studies, under half of the missing clones stem from an unresolved V gene, and the remainder is unexplained. This sample's records show about 48,000 clones. The ten top clones hold about 0.82% of the sample. The time point tag for this specimen amounts to: blood sample drawn before combined kidney and bone marrow transplant. The sample in question was CD4+ T cells from blood, obtained before the transplant. The receptor source for this set is a human donor who received a combined kidney and bone marrow transplant.

Points on this clone: The missing CDR3 end, 3 residues past where the read stops, is filled in from the germline J gene. The genes are TRBV6-2 or TRBV6-3 and TRBJ2-2, with 7 bases matching TRBD1. CDR3 length equals 14 residues. V lost 5 bases, J lost 5 bases, and 5 bases stayed unmatched. The V gene's germline CDR1 is MNHEY and CDR2 SVGEGT. The chain's CDR3 is CASSRQGITGELFF. The sequenced CDR3 bases are TGTGCCAGCAGTCGACAGGGAATAACCGGGGAG.

Worth noting for this clone: The sequenced fragment ends 3 residues before the CDR3 boundary, so the rest is inferred from the germline J gene. The chain joins TRBV5-1 to TRBJ2-4; no clear D. The CDR3 has 14 residues. Germline CDR1 and CDR2: SGHRS and YFSETQ. Trimming cost V 0 bases and J 5 bases, with 9 bases left between them. CDR3 sequence: CASSLEVGQNIQYF. Partial CDR3 DNA: TGCGCCAGCAGCTTGGAGGTTGGTCAAAACATT. Filled out from reference TRBV5-1 and TRBJ2-4, the complete variable domain reads KAGVTQTPRYLIKTRGQQVTLSCSPISGHRSVSWYQQTPGQGLQFLFEYFSETQRNKGNFPGRFSGRQFSNSRSEMNVSTLELGDSALYLCASSLEVGQNIQYFGAGTRLSVL.

Details on this clone: The sequenced fragment ends 3 residues before the CDR3 boundary, so the rest is inferred from the germline J gene. This chain links TRBV6-4 with TRBJ1-5; D not certain. This CDR3 contains 13 residues. Germline loops: CDR1 MRHNA, CDR2 SNTAGT. The germline V and J ends were trimmed by 5 bases and 7 bases, with 12 bases remaining between them. The CDR3 bases that were read are TGTGCCAGCAGTCAGGAAATCGGCCAGCCC. It is translated as CASSQEIGQP. The full CDR3 protein is CASSQEIGQPQHF.

Partial CDR3 DNA: TGTGCCAGCAGCTTGGCGGGGGACGGGGAGACC. It is translated as CASSLAGDGET. Given in full, the CDR3 is CASSLAGDGETQYF. J is TRBJ2-5 and V is TRBV7-6, with 7 bases matching TRBD2. The CDR3 extends 3 residues past the end of the read, so its final part is completed from the germline J gene. Trimming removed 3 bases from V and 5 bases from J; junction bases left unmatched: 6. Germline CDR1 and CDR2: SGHVS and FNYEAQ. The CDR3 spans 14 residues.

A remark on this clone: Read data end 3 residues before the CDR3 end; the end is taken from the germline J gene. The gene calls are TRBV7-2 and TRBJ2-7; TRBD2 agrees at 10 bases. The junction had 10 bases not matched to a gene; V was cut back by 5 bases and J by 6 bases. The CDR3 spans 15 residues. CDR1 is SGHTA and CDR2 is FQGNSA in the germline V gene. The DNA read from the CDR3 is TGTGCCAGCAGCAGAGAGGGACTAGCGTATGGCGAG. Translated, it gives CASSREGLAYGE. The whole CDR3 is CASSREGLAYGEQYF.